These T cell receptor beta chains were read from a single sample in a study of PD-L1 blockade in urothelial cancer. Repertoires were generated with immunoSEQ multiplex PCR, while TCRdb's copy carries only in-frame clones and drops some. The repertoire includes 50,000 or so clones, approximately 79% of them detected once, and approximately 2.9% sits in the top ten. Source: PBMCs, taken around atezolizumab (anti-PD-L1) treatment. These receptors were obtained from a man between 65 and 85 years old with urothelial cancer. Each CDR3 is given with its conserved first and last residue. D genes are given only for firm matches. Only some rows state a clone size, as once, few, many or a class for expanded clones.

d_call clone_size j_call v_call cdr3_nt cdr3_aa
TRBD2 . TRBJ2-3 TRBV29-1 TGCAGCGTCACTCCCCGACTAGCGGGAGACTTGAGTCGTTTAGATACGCAGTATTTT CSVTPRLAGDLSRLDTQYF
. . TRBJ2-7 TRBV29-1 TGCAGCGTTAAGCGGTCGGACGAGCAGTACTTC CSVKRSDEQYF
. . TRBJ2-2 TRBV5-4 TGTGCCAGCGGCCTCGGAGGCAGGAACACCGGGGAGCTGTTTTTT CASGLGGRNTGELFF
TRBD1 . TRBJ1-1 TRBV7-9 TGTGCCAGCAGCTTCTCGACAGGGCGGGGGGACACTGAAGCTTTCTTT CASSFSTGRGDTEAFF
. . TRBJ2-1 TRBV10-3 TGTGCCATCAGACTGGGAGGGGGGGGTGAGCAGTTCTTC CAIRLGGGGEQFF
. . TRBJ2-3 TRBV27 TGTGCCAGCAGTTTATCAACTAGCACAGATACGCAGTATTTT CASSLSTSTDTQYF
TRBD2 few TRBJ2-3 TRBV6-5 TGTGCCAGCGGCGGGCGGGAGGGCGGGACAGATACGCAGTATTTT CASGGREGGTDTQYF
TRBD1 few TRBJ2-7 TRBV5-6 TGTGCCAGCAGCTTAGGGACAGGGGTCTCCTACGAGCAGTACTTC CASSLGTGVSYEQYF
. . TRBJ2-7 TRBV5-6 TGTGCCAGCAGCTTGAGCCTCTACTCGAGCGAGCAGTACTTC CASSLSLYSSEQYF
. . TRBJ1-1 TRBV5-1 TGCGCCAGCAGCCATGCTAGGGGACAGAACACTGAAGCTTTCTTT CASSHARGQNTEAFF
TRBD2 . TRBJ2-7 TRBV30 TGTGCCTGGGGGGGAGGGGTCCACGAGCAGTACTTC CAWGGGVHEQYF
TRBD1 . TRBJ2-7 TRBV4-2 TGTGCCAGCAGCCAAGACCCGGGACAGCCCTACGAGCAGTACTTC CASSQDPGQPYEQYF
TRBD1 . TRBJ1-1 TRBV6-1 TGTGCCAGCAGTGCCAGGACAGGGGGAACTGAAGCTTTCTTT CASSARTGGTEAFF
. . TRBJ2-2 TRBV10-3 TGTGCCATCAGTGAGTCGAGGCGGACGAACACCGGGGAGCTGTTTTTT CAISESRRTNTGELFF
TRBD1 . TRBJ1-1 TRBV6-5 TGTGCCAGCACCTACCGGGGACAGAGAAACACTGAAGCTTTCTTT CASTYRGQRNTEAFF
TRBD1 . TRBJ1-1 TRBV19 TGTGCCAGTAGTTCCACCGGGACAGGGGGTTTATCAGCTTTCTTT CASSSTGTGGLSAFF
TRBD1 few TRBJ1-5 TRBV7-2 TGTGCCAGCAGCCAGGGGGCGTTAAACCCTAATCAGCCCCAGCATTTT CASSQGALNPNQPQHF
TRBD1 . TRBJ1-1 TRBV30 TGTGCCTGGAGTCCCACCGACAGGGAGGAAACTGAAGCTTTCTTT CAWSPTDREETEAFF
TRBD2 . TRBJ2-1 TRBV6-5 TGTGCCAGCAGTTACCTAGCGGGGTCCTACAATGAGCAGTTCTTC CASSYLAGSYNEQFF
TRBD1 few TRBJ2-2 TRBV7-3 TGTGCCAGCAGCGAGATAGGGGGCATGAACACCGGGGAGCTGTTTTTT CASSEIGGMNTGELFF
TRBD2 . TRBJ2-1 TRBV25-1 TGTGCCAGCAGGGGAAAGCGGGAGGGCCTCAATGAGCAGTTCTTC CASRGKREGLNEQFF
TRBD2 . TRBJ2-7 TRBV2 TGTGCCAGCAGGGAAACCGGGACTAGCGTGACTGCCTACGAGCAGTACTTC CASRETGTSVTAYEQYF
. . TRBJ1-2 TRBV6-1 TGTGCCAGCAGGGATCCGGGGGACTATTTTGGCTACACCTTC CASRDPGDYFGYTF
. . TRBJ1-1 TRBV28 TGTGCCAGCAGAACCGGGACTAACGCTGAAGCTTTCTTT CASRTGTNAEAFF
. . TRBJ2-3 TRBV5-1 TGCGCCAGCAGCTTCGACAGATATACGCAGTATTTT CASSFDRYTQYF
. once TRBJ2-1 TRBV27 TGTGCCAGCAGTCTCGATAGCGGTGACGGAAACAATGAGCAGTTCTTC CASSLDSGDGNNEQFF
TRBD1 . TRBJ2-1 TRBV28 TGTGCCAGCAGTCCACCCCTGGACAGGGGCCCACAATCGCTCTTC CASSPPLDRGPQSLF
. . TRBJ1-2 TRBV7-3 TGTGCCAGCAGCTTCCCCCCCACAGGTACCCAGGGAGGCTACACCTTC CASSFPPTGTQGGYTF
. . TRBJ2-7 TRBV21-1 TGTGCCACCCCGGACGAGCAGTACTTC CATPDEQYF
. . TRBJ1-1 TRBV5-4 TGTGCCAGCAGCTTGTCTAGGGGTAGCACTGAAGCTTTCTTT CASSLSRGSTEAFF
TRBD2 . TRBJ2-7 TRBV18 TGTGCCAGCTCACCGCGTACTAGCGGCTCCTACGAGCAGTACTTC CASSPRTSGSYEQYF
. once TRBJ1-6 TRBV9 TGTGCCAGCAGCCCGTACAGGGAGTCACCCCTCCACTTT CASSPYRESPLHF
. . TRBJ2-1 TRBV6-1 TGTGCCAGCAGTGAAACCCTTGGGCTATACAATGAGCAGTTCTTC CASSETLGLYNEQFF
TRBD1 . TRBJ1-1 TRBV19 TGTGCCAGTAGGGCAGGGGGCGTTCAGAACACTGAAGCTTTCTTT CASRAGGVQNTEAFF
. . TRBJ1-2 TRBV4-3 TGCGCCAGCAGCCAAGAGGCCAGGGGCGGCTATGGCTACACCTTC CASSQEARGGYGYTF
. few TRBJ1-6 TRBV19 TGTGCCAGTAGTCTTGGAGGACAGACAAATTCACCCCTCCACTTT CASSLGGQTNSPLHF
. . TRBJ1-4 TRBV14 TGTGCCAGCAGCCACAACAGATTTCAAAATGAAAAACTGTTTTTT CASSHNRFQNEKLFF
TRBD2 few TRBJ2-3 TRBV9 TGTGCCAGCAGCGACGGGACTAGCGGCCACACAGATACGCAGTATTTT CASSDGTSGHTDTQYF
. . TRBJ1-1 TRBV7-9 TGTGCCAGCAGCTTTGTTTACGGGCGGGACACTGAAGCTTTCTTT CASSFVYGRDTEAFF
. . TRBJ1-3 TRBV6-6 TGTGCCAGCACCGACATGGGCGGAAACACCATATATTTT CASTDMGGNTIYF
. . TRBJ2-5 TRBV11-2 TGTGCCAGCAGCTTAAGCGCCCTAAGGGAGACCCAGTACTTC CASSLSALRETQYF